This paragraph reports one T cell receptor (beta chain). The CDR3 is 16 residues long. Trimming shortened V by 0 bases and J by 4 bases, and 14 bases separated the two germline ends. Germline values: CDR1 SGHRS, CDR2 YFSETQ. The data are from a study of shared clonotypes between healthy human individuals. Libraries were prepared by immunoSEQ multiplex PCR; TCRdb keeps only in-frame clonotypes and omits some of them. Counted here are 1,500,000 or so clones, around 97% occurring once; the ten biggest clones make up more than 0.9%. The receptor was isolated from a man aged 25-45 years in good health. This chain links TRBV5-1 with TRBJ2-1, with a tentative D call TRBD1 (6 bases). Sequenced material: naive CD4+ T cells sorted from blood. Noted subset: CD45RA+ positively selected. The chain's CDR3 is CASSLGQGTTYNEQFF. The CDR3 DNA follows: TGCGCCAGCAGCTTGGGTCAGGGGACAACGTACAATGAGCAGTTCTTC.